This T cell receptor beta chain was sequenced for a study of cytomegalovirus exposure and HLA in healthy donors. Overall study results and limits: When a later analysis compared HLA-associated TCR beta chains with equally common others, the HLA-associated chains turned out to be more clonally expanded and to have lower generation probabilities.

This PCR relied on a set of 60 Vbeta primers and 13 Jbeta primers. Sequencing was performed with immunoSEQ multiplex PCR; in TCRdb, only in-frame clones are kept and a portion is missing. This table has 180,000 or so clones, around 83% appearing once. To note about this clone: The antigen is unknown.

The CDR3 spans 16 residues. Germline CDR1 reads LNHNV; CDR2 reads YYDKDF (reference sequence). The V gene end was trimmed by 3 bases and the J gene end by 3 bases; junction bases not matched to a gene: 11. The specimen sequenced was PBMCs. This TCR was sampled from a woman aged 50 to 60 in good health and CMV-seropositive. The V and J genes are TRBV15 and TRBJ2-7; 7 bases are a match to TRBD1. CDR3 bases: TGTGCCACCAGCAGGGGGCGGTTAGGGGACAGCTACGAGCAGTACTTC. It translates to CATSRGRLGDSYEQYF.